The clone carrying this T cell receptor beta chain was counted a few times. Its target is not known. This specimen comes from a study of blood T cells in healthy people across ages. Study-level information: Roughly one uniquely barcoded beta molecule per two T cells was captured.

PCR was performed a second time for about 7 to 11 cycles using a sample-barcoded 5' primer and a J-beta primer mix. Per sample, CDR3-containing paired-end reads numbered at least 2.5 million. One entry per CDR3 protein results from TCRdb running MiXCR on the 5' RACE reads. There are 800,000 to 900,000 distinct CDR3 sequences in the sample; around 62% occur only once, and about 27% lies in the top ten. V was clipped by 7 bases and J by 8 bases; unmatched bases: 5. This CDR3 is built from 13 residues. Germline V gene sequence: CDR1 MNHEY, CDR2 SVGEGT. Broader study findings: In long-lived donors, naive CD4+ cell counts and diversity exceeded those of aged donors. The study found TCR beta diversity correlated strongly with naive T cell percentage.

The material sequenced was blood. The origin of this receptor is a man aged 25 to 40 in good health. J is TRBJ2-1 and V is TRBV6-2 or TRBV6-3; 10 bases are shared with TRBD1. CDR3 loop: CASKDRGIDEQFF. CDR3 DNA sequence: TGTGCCAGCAAGGACAGGGGGATCGATGAGCAGTTCTTC.